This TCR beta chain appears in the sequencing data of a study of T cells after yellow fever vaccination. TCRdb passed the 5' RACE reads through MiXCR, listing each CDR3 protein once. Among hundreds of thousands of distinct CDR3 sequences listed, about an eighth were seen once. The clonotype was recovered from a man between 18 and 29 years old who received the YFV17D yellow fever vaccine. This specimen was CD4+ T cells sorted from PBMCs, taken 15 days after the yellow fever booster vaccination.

DNA of the CDR3: TGTGCCAGCAGTTTTGAAGAAGAGACCCAGTACTTC. Translating gives CASSFEEETQYF. V gene TRBV12-3 or TRBV12-4 combines with J gene TRBJ2-5; D unresolved. The CDR3 spans 12 residues. The ends were cut back, 3 bases at V and 3 bases at J, with 5 bases in the middle.